What follows is one T cell receptor beta chain and its context. TCRdb's table, derived via immunoSEQ multiplex PCR, lists solely in-frame clones and lacks some. The sample consists of approximately 2.4 million clones, more than 90% of them appearing once. This record comes from a study of shared clonotypes between healthy human individuals. This CDR3 is 19 amino acids long. Germline values: CDR1 LNHDA, CDR2 SQIVND (reference sequence). Trimming cost V 3 bases and J 1 base, with 25 bases left between them. V gene TRBV19 combines with J gene TRBJ2-7; possibly TRBD2 for D (5 bases). Specimen: naive CD4+ T cells sorted from blood. Documented subset: CD45RA+ positively selected. This TCR was recovered from a man in his late teens or twenties in good health. The CDR3 loop is CASSINAGSSVKGSYEQYF. CDR3 sequence (DNA): TGTGCCAGTAGTATTAACGCGGGCAGCTCGGTAAAAGGGTCCTACGAGCAGTACTTC.